These 4 T cell receptor beta chains originate from one sample sequenced in a study of blood T cells in healthy people across ages (dated by TCRdb to about 2015). Libraries came from 5' RACE. For sequencing, an Illumina HiSeq 2500 was employed. A second PCR of about 6 to 12 cycles was run with a J-beta primer mix and a sample-barcoded 5' primer. TCRdb passed the public sequencing reads through fastp at Q25 and MiXCR, retaining productive beta sequences. Identical CDR3 proteins give one entry, which carries the most common genes and DNA. For this sample there are about 1.8 million distinct CDR3 sequences; roughly 50% appear just once. Jointly, the top ten make up about 2.1% of the sample. The sequenced material came from blood. These receptors were obtained from a woman in her thirties or forties in good health.

The chain links TRBV20-1 to TRBJ1-2; D is possibly TRBD1 (6 bases). The CDR3 has 16 residues. Germline V lookup: CDR1 DFQATT, CDR2 SNEGSKA (reference sequence). The V gene lost 1 base and the J gene lost 0 bases, with 15 bases spanning the gap. DNA of the CDR3: TGCAGTGCTAGAGGGACAGCGACGACTTCTAACTATGGCTACACCTTC. Translating gives CSARGTATTSNYGYTF.

The chain joins TRBV27 to TRBJ2-1; D is undetermined. CDR3 length: 13 amino acids. V was shortened by 8 bases and J by 7 bases, with 15 bases between the two germline ends. Germline V lookup: CDR1 MNHEY, CDR2 SMNVEV (reference sequence). CDR3 sequence (DNA): TGTGCCAGCGTAGCCCCCATCAAAAATGAGCAGTTCTTC. It specifies CASVAPIKNEQFF.

This clonotype was detected a few times. The CDR3, as DNA: TGTGCCAGCATGTCGACAGGCGCCTACGAGCAGTACTTC. Its protein product is CASMSTGAYEQYF. The J gene is TRBJ2-7, the V gene TRBV6-5; maybe TRBD1 (6 bases). The CDR3 contains 13 residues. V gave up 7 bases and J gave up 2 bases, with 12 bases separating them. Germline V CDR1 and CDR2: MNHEY, SVGAGI.

Here the CDR3 reads CASRRPGGAAEAFF. CDR3 sequence (DNA): TGTGCCAGCAGGCGACCCGGGGGGGCGGCTGAAGCTTTCTTT. The V and J genes are TRBV28 and TRBJ1-1; weak D call: TRBD1 (6 bases). This CDR3 has 14 amino acids. Deletions cut 6 bases from V and 6 bases from J, with 17 bases between. The germline CDR1 and CDR2 sequences are MDHEN and SYDVKM.